This TCR beta chain comes out of a study of T cells after posttransplantation cyclophosphamide. Study findings and constraints: Later post-transplant blood repertoires were often dominated by donor CD8+ memory clones. TRB clonality was highly associated with recipient CMV seropositivity and reactivation.

Methotrexate plus calcineurin inhibitor accompanied controls' myeloablative marrow transplants; sampling was 1 year later. Details on this clone: Its antigen remains unknown.

After removal of 0 bases from V and 5 bases from J, the junction contained 6 bases not matched to a gene. Germline V lookup: CDR1 LNHNV, CDR2 YYDKDF (reference sequence). CDR3 length equals 15 residues. Produced via immunoSEQ multiplex PCR; TCRdb's table is partial and in-frame only. The profile covers about 17,000 clones, with approximately 80% appearing a single time and 2.5% to 3% taken by the ten largest. V and J are TRBV15 and TRBJ1-2; 7 bases fit TRBD1. This TCR was sampled from a male patient in his thirties who received an allogeneic stem cell transplant from an unrelated donor, was CMV-positive, and had acute and chronic GVHD. The T cells may partly be graft donor cells. The sequenced sample was PBMCs, obtained around 410 days after allogeneic stem cell transplant with calcineurin inhibitor and methotrexate. CDR3 amino acids: CATSRDRGMGYGYTF. The CDR3 nucleotides read TGTGCCACCAGCAGAGACAGGGGGATGGGGTATGGCTACACCTTC.